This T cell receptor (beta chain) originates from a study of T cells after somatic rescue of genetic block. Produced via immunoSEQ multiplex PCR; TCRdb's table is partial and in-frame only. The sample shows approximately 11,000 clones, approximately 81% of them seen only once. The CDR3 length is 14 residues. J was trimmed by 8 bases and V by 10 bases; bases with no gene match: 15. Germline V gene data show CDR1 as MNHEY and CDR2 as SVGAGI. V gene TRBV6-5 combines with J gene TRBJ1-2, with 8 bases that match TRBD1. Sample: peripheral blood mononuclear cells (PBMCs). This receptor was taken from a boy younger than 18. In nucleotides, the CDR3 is TGTGCCACCAGGGGCAGGCAGGGGGCTTGGGGCTACACCTTC. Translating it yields CATRGRQGAWGYTF.